The next 21 T cell receptor beta chains were all read from a single sample in a study of shared clonotypes between healthy human individuals. Measured with immunoSEQ multiplex PCR; TCRdb has only the in-frame clones, and not every one. The sample shows 640,000 or so clones, roughly 70% of them seen only once. The sample consisted of memory CD4+ T cells sorted from blood. Stated subset: CD45RA-negative fraction. These receptors originate from a woman aged 25 to 39 in good health.

V gene TRBV6-5 combines with J gene TRBJ2-7; the match to TRBD1 covers 10 bases. Germline loops: CDR1 MNHEY, CDR2 SVGAGI. This CDR3 spans 16 amino acids. J gave up 6 bases and V 2 bases, and 10 bases lay outside the gene matches. The DNA of the CDR3 is TGTGCCAGCAGTTACCTCGCCCCGGACAGGGGGATCGAGCAGTACTTC. It translates to CASSYLAPDRGIEQYF.

About this clone: A junction end diverges from the germline sequence, so it may reflect a read error. The CDR3 DNA reads as TGCGCCAGCAGTGAGGCTCCAGCGGGAGACGAGCAGTACTTC. It specifies CASSEAPAGDEQYF. This rearrangement joins TRBV9 to TRBJ2-7; 8 positions match TRBD2. The germline V gene has CDR1 SGDLS and CDR2 YYNGEE. The CDR3 covers 14 residues.

The rearrangement uses TRBV5-8 and TRBJ2-1, with 11 bases matching TRBD2. Germline V gives CDR1 SGHTS, CDR2 YDEGEE. V was clipped by 1 base and J by 7 bases; unmatched bases: 10. The CDR3 is 17 amino acids. The CDR3 region has the DNA TGTGCCAGCAGCTTGACCTCGACTAGCGGGATGCTTAATGAGCAGTTCTTC. This translates into CASSLTSTSGMLNEQFF.

The chain employs TRBV5-4 and TRBJ1-2; TRBD1 matches at 7 bases. The CDR3 contains 14 residues. Trimming at V came to 4 bases and at J to 4 bases, leaving 7 bases not matched to a gene. Germline CDR1 and CDR2: SGHNT and YYREEE (reference sequence). The CDR3 nucleotides are TGTGCCAGCAGCATCAGACAGGGTCTCTATGGCTACACCTTC. Translating gives CASSIRQGLYGYTF.

The table lists this clone with a few counts. This chain uses TRBV1 with TRBJ2-3; the D segment call TRBD1 is taken from the table without a DNA check. TRBV1 is described as a pseudogene. The CDR3 length is 17 residues. CDR3 coding DNA: TGCACCAGCAGCCCAATCATAGCCAGTACAGGAGCCGATACGCAGTATTTT. Its protein is CTSSPIIASTGADTQYF.

This clone was observed a handful of times. The rearrangement joins TRBV28 to TRBJ1-5, with D tentatively TRBD1 (6 bases). V was cut by 6 bases and J by 8 bases, with 20 bases left in between. Looked up from germline, CDR1 is MDHEN and CDR2 is SYDVKM. The CDR3 has 15 residues. This CDR3 reads CASRTYRDPAEPQHF. The CDR3 nucleotides read TGTGCCAGCAGGACGTACAGGGATCCCGCGGAGCCCCAGCATTTT.

V gene TRBV28 combines with J gene TRBJ1-5, with no clear D. CDR3 length equals 13 residues. CDR1 and CDR2 (germline): MDHEN, SYDVKM. Between the trimmed V and J ends, which lost 7 bases and 4 bases, there was a span of 11 bases. The CDR3 DNA follows: TGTGCCAGCACCCCCCCAGATAATCAGCCCCAGCATTTT. It is translated as CASTPPDNQPQHF.

CDR3: CAISGTGANSPLHF. CDR3 in DNA: TGTGCCATCAGTGGTACAGGGGCCAATTCACCCCTCCACTTT. The V and J genes are TRBV10-3 and TRBJ1-6; 7 bases match TRBD1. The CDR3 loop spans 14 amino acids. The germline V gene has CDR1 ENHRY and CDR2 SYGVKD. V lost 4 bases, J lost 7 bases, and 4 bases stayed unmatched.

The gene calls are TRBV25-1 and TRBJ1-2; TRBD1 aligns across 8 bases. CDR3 length: 15 amino acids. The V gene end was trimmed by 2 bases and the J gene end by 0 bases; junction bases not matched to a gene: 2. CDR1 and CDR2 (germline): MGHDK, SYGVNS. The CDR3 is CASSEGTGTNYGYTF. CDR3 in DNA: TGTGCCAGCAGTGAAGGGACAGGTACTAACTATGGCTACACCTTC.

The V call is TRBV15, the J call TRBJ2-1, with 11 bases identical to TRBD2. The germline V gene encodes CDR1 LNHNV and CDR2 YYDKDF (reference sequence). The length of the CDR3 is 15 residues. Losses at the gene ends were 5 bases for V and 9 bases for J; bases not matched to a gene: 9. The CDR3 coding sequence is TGTGCCACCAGCGGTAGCGGGAGGGTATCGGGTGAGCAGTTCTTC. As protein: CATSGSGRVSGEQFF.

At least ten counts were recorded for this clone. The genes are TRBV18 and TRBJ1-1; 8 bases are shared with TRBD1. The germline CDR1 and CDR2 sequences are KGHSH and LQKENI. This CDR3 spans 14 amino acids. With V trimmed by 5 bases and J by 5 bases, 7 bases remained unmatched. CDR3 coding DNA: TGTGCCAGCTCAGCAGGGGGCTTGACGACTGAAGCTTTCTTT. This sequence encodes CASSAGGLTTEAFF.

The chain carries TRBV6-1 and TRBJ1-1, with 8 bases fitting TRBD1. Trimming at V came to 2 bases and at J to 2 bases, leaving 4 bases not matched to a gene. From germline, CDR1 is MNHNS and CDR2 SASEGT. The CDR3 loop spans 15 amino acids. In nucleotides, the CDR3 is TGTGCCAGCAGTGAACCGGGGACAGGTAACACTGAAGCTTTCTTT. Its translation: CASSEPGTGNTEAFF.

The V call is TRBV11-3, the J call TRBJ2-5; 10 nucleotides match TRBD2. Germline V gene data show CDR1 as SGHNT and CDR2 as YENEEA. CDR3 length: 15 amino acids. Trimming at V came to 5 bases and at J to 2 bases, leaving 5 bases not matched to a gene. CDR3: CASSHGLAVQETQYF. DNA of the CDR3: TGTGCCAGCAGCCACGGACTAGCGGTACAAGAGACCCAGTACTTC. Together with reference TRBV11-3 and TRBJ2-5, the CDR3 gives the full variable domain: EAGVVQSPRYKIIEKKQPVAFWCNPISGHNTLYWYLQNLGQGPELLIRYENEEAVDDSQLPKDRFSAERLKGVDSTLKIQPAELGDSAVYLCASSHGLAVQETQYFGPGTRLLVL.

Turning to this clone: The sample has other DNA sequences that encode this CDR3 too. This chain joins TRBV2 and TRBJ1-5; D not certain. The V gene lost 2 bases and the J gene lost 4 bases, with 6 bases spanning the gap. The CDR3 covers 13 residues. In germline, CDR1 is SNHLY, CDR2 FYNNEI. The CDR3 DNA reads as TGTGCCAGCAGTGAATTGGGGAATCAGCCCCAGCATTTT. Protein sequence: CASSELGNQPQHF.

This sequence joins TRBV4-2 and TRBJ2-7; D gene unclear. Trimming stripped 0 bases from V and 3 bases from J, with 18 bases between. In germline, CDR1 is LGHNA, CDR2 YNFKEQ. There are 17 residues in the CDR3. The CDR3 here is CASSQDSGLRSLYEQYF. CDR3 nucleotides: TGTGCCAGCAGCCAAGACTCCGGGCTTAGATCCCTCTACGAGCAGTACTTC.

The sample holds one count of this clone. The chain recombines TRBV19 with TRBJ1-5; D possibly corresponds to TRBD1 (6 bases). Per germline, CDR1 LNHDA and CDR2 SQIVND (reference sequence). V was cut by 5 bases and J by 3 bases, with 11 bases left in between. The CDR3 runs 14 residues. CDR3 sequence reads: CASSPRQVNQPQHF. The CDR3 nucleotides read TGTGCCAGTAGTCCTCGACAGGTCAATCAGCCCCAGCATTTT.

This clone was seen a few times. This chain's CDR3 is CASSRQGTLSYEQYF. The CDR3 DNA follows: TGTGCCAGCAGCCGACAGGGGACCCTTTCCTACGAGCAGTACTTC. The rearrangement links TRBV5-6 to TRBJ2-7; 8 bases agree with TRBD1. Germline lookup yields CDR1 SGHDT and CDR2 YYEEEE. After removal of 4 bases from V and 1 base from J, the junction contained 7 bases not matched to a gene. The CDR3 has 15 amino acids.

The CDR3 spells CASRRLAGGPDTQYF. CDR3 in DNA: TGTGCCAGCAGGCGACTGGCGGGAGGGCCAGATACGCAGTATTTT. The chain recombines TRBV6-5 with TRBJ2-3; 9 nucleotides align to TRBD2. CDR1 and CDR2 (germline): MNHEY, SVGAGI. The CDR3 runs to 15 residues. After removal of 6 bases from V and 4 bases from J, the junction contained 8 bases not matched to a gene.

This chain connects TRBV27 to TRBJ2-5; 7 positions match TRBD1. Trimming took 1 base from V and 5 from J; bases not matched to a gene: 10. This CDR3 has 16 residues. Germline-derived CDR1 and CDR2 are MNHEY and SMNVEV (reference sequence). The CDR3: CASSLFPDRVWETQYF. The CDR3 DNA reads TGTGCCAGCAGTTTATTCCCCGACAGGGTGTGGGAGACCCAGTACTTC.

V and J are TRBV28 and TRBJ1-5, with D tentatively TRBD1 (6 bases). The CDR3 is made up of 12 amino acids. V lost 7 bases and J 9 bases, leaving 13 bases between the germline ends. Germline-derived CDR1 and CDR2 are MDHEN and SYDVKM. The CDR3 nucleotides are TGTGCCAGCAATGGGGGCGCGGGGCCCCAGCATTTT. The encoded protein is CASNGGAGPQHF.

The rearrangement uses TRBV18 and TRBJ2-5; 7 bases are shared with TRBD2. The V segment lost 0 bases and the J segment 2 bases; nucleotides outside the gene matches: 0. The length of the CDR3 is 14 residues. Germline V lookup: CDR1 KGHSH, CDR2 LQKENI. CDR3 coding DNA: TGTGCCAGCTCACCACCGGGACTACAAGAGACCCAGTACTTC. Its translation: CASSPPGLQETQYF.